The 7 T cell receptor beta chains reported below all come from one sample, sequenced in a study of blood T cell repertoires in COVID-19. The repertoire was sequenced with immunoSEQ multiplex PCR; TCRdb's copy has only in-frame clones and lacks some. The table lists around 99,000 clones, over 80% of them singletons. Sequenced input: peripheral blood. The receptor set was obtained from a woman in her sixties or seventies with acute or convalescent COVID-19.

The sample holds one count of this clone. The chain combines TRBV5-1 with TRBJ1-4; D perhaps matches TRBD1 (5 bases). The CDR3 consists of 17 residues. The V gene lost 0 bases and the J gene lost 3 bases, with 15 bases spanning the gap. Germline V CDR1 and CDR2: SGHRS, YFSETQ. The DNA of the CDR3 is TGCGCCAGCAGCTTGGCTCCAGGGATGATGGCTAATGAAAAACTGTTTTTT. The encoded protein is CASSLAPGMMANEKLFF.

This chain links TRBV18 with TRBJ1-1; 9 bases agree with TRBD1. The J segment lost 6 bases and the V segment lost 3 bases, leaving 5 bases of the junction unmatched. CDR1 and CDR2 (germline): KGHSH, LQKENI. The CDR3 extends over 14 amino acids. The CDR3 sequence: CASSPGTGSSEAFF. CDR3 DNA: TGTGCCAGCTCACCCGGGACAGGGAGCTCTGAAGCTTTCTTT.

This rearrangement joins TRBV18 to TRBJ2-5, with D perhaps matching TRBD2 (7 bases). CDR3 length: 17 amino acids. Germline CDR1 is KGHSH and CDR2 is LQKENI. Between the trimmed V and J ends, which lost 4 bases and 2 bases, there was a span of 20 bases. DNA for the CDR3: TGTGCCAGCTCACGTTCCGGACTAGGGGGGGGACAAGAGACCCAGTACTTC. Amino acids: CASSRSGLGGGQETQYF.

This chain links TRBV7-2 with TRBJ1-3; D is perhaps TRBD1 (6 bases). CDR1 and CDR2 (germline): SGHTA, FQGNSA. The V end was cut by 1 base, the J end by 4 bases, with 11 bases between. The CDR3 runs to 15 residues. CDR3 in DNA: TGTGCCAGCAGCTTAGTGGCAGGGGAGGGAAACACCATATATTTT. Translation: CASSLVAGEGNTIYF.

The chain links TRBV19 to TRBJ1-4, with 9 bases aligning to TRBD1. V lost 3 bases and J lost 5; bases outside the gene matches: 10. The CDR3 loop spans 17 amino acids. Germline CDR1 and CDR2: LNHDA and SQIVND (reference sequence). The DNA of the CDR3 is TGTGCCAGTAGTATTCGGACAGGGGATAGAAGGAATGAAAAACTGTTTTTT. It specifies CASSIRTGDRRNEKLFF.

V gene TRBV30 combines with J gene TRBJ2-5, with TRBD1 as a possible D gene (5 bases). The length of the CDR3 is 13 residues. V was clipped by 4 bases and J by 5 bases, with 14 bases between them. CDR1 GTSNPN and CDR2 SVGIG come from the germline V gene (reference sequence). DNA for the CDR3: TGTGCCTGGAAACGCAGGGCCGGGGAGACCCAGTACTTC. It codes for CAWKRRAGETQYF.

V gene TRBV19 combines with J gene TRBJ1-6; 10 positions match TRBD1. CDR1 and CDR2 from the germline V gene are LNHDA and SQIVND (reference sequence). With V trimmed by 7 bases and J by 10 bases, 10 bases remained unmatched. The CDR3 runs 15 residues. In DNA, the CDR3 is TGTGCCAGTACGACAGGGGGCGAGAAAGGATCACCCCTCCACTTT. Encoded protein: CASTTGGEKGSPLHF.